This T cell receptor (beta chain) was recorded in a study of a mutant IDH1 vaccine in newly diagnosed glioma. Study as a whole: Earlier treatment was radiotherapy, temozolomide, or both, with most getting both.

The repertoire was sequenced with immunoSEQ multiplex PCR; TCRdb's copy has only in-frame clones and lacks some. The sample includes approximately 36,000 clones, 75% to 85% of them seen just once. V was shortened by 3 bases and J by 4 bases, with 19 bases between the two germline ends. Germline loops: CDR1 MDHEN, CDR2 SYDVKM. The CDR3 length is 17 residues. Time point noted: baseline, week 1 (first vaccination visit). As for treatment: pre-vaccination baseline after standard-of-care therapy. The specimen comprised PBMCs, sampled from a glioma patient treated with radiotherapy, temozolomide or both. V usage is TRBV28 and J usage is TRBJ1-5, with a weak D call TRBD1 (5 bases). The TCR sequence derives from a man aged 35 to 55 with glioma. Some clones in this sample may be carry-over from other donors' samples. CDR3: CASSFREAWGYNQPQHF. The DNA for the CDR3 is TGTGCCAGCAGTTTCCGGGAAGCGTGGGGGTATAATCAGCCCCAGCATTTT.